This T cell receptor (beta chain) comes out of a study of T cell repertoires in cytomegalovirus infection. Study context: HLA-C-restricted CMV epitopes, recently identified, and well-studied HLA-B-restricted ones were used by the study.

This clonotype is a singleton in its sample. Antigen unknown. From the reads, TCRdb called clonotypes with MiXCR, one entry per CDR3 protein. This sample has some 590,000 distinct CDR3 sequences, with over 35% found just once. Germline V CDR1 and CDR2: SGHTA, FQGNSA. The ends were cut back, 4 bases at V and 0 bases at J, with 14 bases in the middle. This CDR3 comprises 16 residues. The starting material was cultured PBMCs, obtained from culture after CMV antigen stimulation. The chain employs TRBV7-2 and TRBJ2-3; D is undetermined. This clonotype was sampled from a human donor in good health (CMV status not recorded). Some clones in this sample may be carry-over from other donors' samples. The CDR3 DNA is TGTGCCAGCAGCTCCTCACTGGTTACTAGCACAGATACGCAGTATTTT. Residues: CASSSSLVTSTDTQYF.